These 30 T cell receptor beta chains were sequenced from one sample in a study of shared clonotypes between healthy human individuals (dated by TCRdb to 2018 to 2021). The library was built by means of the immunoSEQ multiplex PCR assay. The table comes from immuneACCESS by way of TCRdb, which keeps in-frame sequences with V and J called. Part of the clones is missing from these tables; in studies checked, under half for an unresolved V gene and the rest for unknown reasons. Recorded for this sample are some 690,000 clones; 90% of them occurred a single time. Together, the top ten hold about 34% of the sample. The sequenced material came from memory CD8+ T cells from PBMCs. The cell subset or site label here, explained by the study, means: CD45RO+ cells pooled with CCR7-negative TemRA cells. The receptor set was obtained from a man younger than 35 in good health. Some clones in this sample may be carry-over from other donors' samples.

The chain combines TRBV29-1 with TRBJ2-7; D might be TRBD1 (6 bases). This CDR3 is 15 amino acids long. Germline V gene lookup returns CDR1 SQVTM and CDR2 ANQGSEA. Trimming cost V 2 bases and J 0 bases, with 14 bases left between them. The CDR3 DNA is TGCAGCGTTGAAACCGGGACACGGAGCTCCTACGAGCAGTACTTC. Translated, it gives CSVETGTRSSYEQYF.

The V call is TRBV6-1, the J call TRBJ1-5; 7 bases map to TRBD1. This CDR3 spans 19 amino acids. J was trimmed by 0 bases and V by 0 bases; bases with no gene match: 11. Germline CDR1 and CDR2: MNHNS and SASEGT. Written as DNA, the CDR3 is TGTGCCAGCAGTGAAGCTCCGGAGACAGGGCTCTATAGCAATCAGCCCCAGCATTTT. It codes for CASSEAPETGLYSNQPQHF.

In nucleotides, the CDR3 is TGTGCCAGCAGCATCCAAGGGCCCAGCTCTGGAAACACCATATATTTT. Its translation is CASSIQGPSSGNTIYF. V and J are TRBV11-2 and TRBJ1-3; D remains ambiguous. Trimming stripped 5 bases from V and 0 bases from J, with 14 bases between. Germline loops: CDR1 SGHAT, CDR2 FQNNGV. The CDR3 sequence is 16 residues long.

The rearrangement joins TRBV19 to TRBJ1-5; TRBD1 matches at 7 bases. The CDR3 length is 15 residues. V trimming: 5 bases; J trimming: 3 bases; junction bases outside the gene matches: 7. CDR1 is LNHDA, CDR2 SQIVND, per germline (reference sequence). Here the CDR3 DNA reads TGTGCCAGTAGTGCGGGACAGCCCTACAATCAGCCCCAGCATTTT. Translated, it gives CASSAGQPYNQPQHF.

The rearrangement links TRBV10-3 to TRBJ2-7; TRBD2 matches at 8 bases. After removal of 8 bases from V and 2 bases from J, the junction contained 11 bases not matched to a gene. Germline V lookup: CDR1 ENHRY, CDR2 SYGVKD. The CDR3 is 15 residues long. The CDR3 coding sequence is TGTGCCATCGGCGGCGGCGGGAGGATTCCCTACGAGCAGTACTTC. Its translation is CAIGGGGRIPYEQYF.

The genes are TRBV7-3 and TRBJ2-7; D possibly uses TRBD1 or TRBD2 (5 bases each). CDR1 is SGHTA and CDR2 is FQGTGA in the germline V gene. The CDR3 loop spans 13 amino acids. With 6 bases removed from V and 1 base from J, the gap between germline ends came to 10 bases. CDR3 sequence: CASRLGPSYEQYF. CDR3 in DNA: TGTGCCAGCAGACTGGGACCTTCCTACGAGCAGTACTTC.

This clone was seen only a few times. A junction end diverges from the germline sequence, so it may reflect a read error. The rearrangement joins TRBV29-1 to TRBJ2-7, with D tentatively TRBD1 (6 bases). Germline V gene data show CDR1 as SQVTM and CDR2 as ANQGSEA. The CDR3 totals 12 residues. In nucleotides, the CDR3 is TGCAGCGTTGATTGGGGGCGAGGTAGGGTGGACTTC. Protein sequence: CSVDWGRGRVDF.

V is TRBV7-8 and J is TRBJ2-3; D is ambiguous. The germline CDR1 and CDR2 sequences are SGHVS and FQNEAQ. This CDR3 contains 14 residues. The V end was cut by 4 bases, the J end by 4 bases, with 12 bases between. CDR3 coding DNA: TGTGCCAGCAGCTCAACGTTTGGAGCAGATACGCAGTATTTT. This translates into CASSSTFGADTQYF.

The rearrangement links TRBV2 to TRBJ1-1, with a tentative D call TRBD1 (5 bases). V was cut by 6 bases and J by 5 bases, with 16 bases left in between. Germline values: CDR1 SNHLY, CDR2 FYNNEI. The CDR3 extends over 14 amino acids. In DNA form, the CDR3 reads TGTGCCAGCAGGAAGACCCCAGGGCGGACTGAAGCTTTCTTT. Its translation: CASRKTPGRTEAFF.

This clone was recorded only once. The chain recombines TRBV11-1 with TRBJ2-1; D may correspond to TRBD1 or TRBD2 (6 bases each). This CDR3 has 14 residues. Trimming took 5 bases from V and 6 from J, leaving 14 bases between them. Germline values: CDR1 SGHAT, CDR2 FQDESV (reference sequence). The CDR3, as DNA: TGTGCCAGCAGCAAAGCGTCGGGGGCCAATGAGCAGTTCTTC. Its translation is CASSKASGANEQFF.

In the case of this clone: Other DNA sequences in the sample encode the same CDR3. The V call is TRBV27, the J call TRBJ2-7; D call uncertain. V lost 6 bases and J 0 bases, leaving 9 bases between the germline ends. CDR1 and CDR2 from the germline V gene are MNHEY and SMNVEV (reference sequence). This CDR3 is 13 amino acids long. CDR3 nucleotides: TGTGCCAGCAGCCCAGGAGACTCCTACGAGCAGTACTTC. Translating it yields CASSPGDSYEQYF.

The chain links TRBV7-2 to TRBJ2-5, with D possibly being TRBD1 or TRBD2 (6 bases each). Between the trimmed V and J ends, which lost 1 base and 5 bases, there was a span of 14 bases. CDR1 is SGHTA, CDR2 FQGNSA, per germline. This CDR3 spans 15 amino acids. The CDR3 DNA follows: TGTGCCAGCAGCTTAGATCTCGGGGGCTGGGAGACCCAGTACTTC. Translated, it gives CASSLDLGGWETQYF.

The V gene is TRBV27, the J gene TRBJ2-4; D perhaps matches TRBD1 (6 bases). Trimming took 3 bases from V and 5 from J, leaving 11 bases between them. Germline V lookup: CDR1 MNHEY, CDR2 SMNVEV (reference sequence). The CDR3 is 14 amino acids. The CDR3: CASSFDRSQNIQYF. The CDR3 DNA reads as TGTGCCAGCAGTTTCGACAGGTCCCAAAACATTCAGTACTTC.

The chain has TRBV27 and TRBJ2-7, with 8 bases identical to TRBD2. Germline CDR1 MNHEY, CDR2 SMNVEV (reference sequence). V lost 9 bases and J lost 9; bases outside the gene matches: 22. This CDR3 is 16 amino acids long. CDR3 amino acids: CASSPWSSGAIVGQYF. The CDR3 nucleotides are TGTGCCAGTTCACCCTGGAGTAGCGGGGCCATAGTCGGGCAGTACTTC.

The chain joins TRBV7-3 to TRBJ2-5, with D possibly matching TRBD1 (6 bases). The CDR3 runs 15 residues. V was clipped by 0 bases and J by 0 bases, with 8 bases between them. Germline assignment: CDR1 SGHTA and CDR2 FQGTGA. The CDR3 sequence is CASSLTGTHQETQYF. The DNA for the CDR3 is TGTGCCAGCAGCTTAACGGGGACACACCAAGAGACCCAGTACTTC.

The chain combines TRBV28 with TRBJ1-1; D uncertain. There are 17 residues in the CDR3. Trimming shortened V by 1 base and J by 1 base, and 16 bases separated the two germline ends. CDR1 MDHEN and CDR2 SYDVKM come from the germline V gene. The CDR3 spells CASSLFGISASNTEAFF. In DNA form, the CDR3 reads TGTGCCAGCAGTTTATTTGGCATTTCTGCCTCGAACACTGAAGCTTTCTTT.

CDR3 protein: CASSWSSGGGELFF. DNA of the CDR3: TGCGCCAGCAGCTGGTCTAGCGGAGGAGGGGAGCTGTTTTTT. The chain joins TRBV5-1 to TRBJ2-2, with 7 bases that match TRBD2. Germline values: CDR1 SGHRS, CDR2 YFSETQ. The J segment lost 8 bases and the V segment lost 3 bases, leaving 7 bases of the junction unmatched. The CDR3 spans 14 residues.

This clone has only one observation. This chain uses TRBV27 with TRBJ2-7; 7 nucleotides align to TRBD2. J was trimmed by 6 bases and V by 8 bases; bases with no gene match: 16. The V gene's germline CDR1 is MNHEY and CDR2 SMNVEV (reference sequence). CDR3 length: 15 amino acids. CDR3 in amino acids: CASSFTGRERAEQYF. Written as DNA, the CDR3 is TGTGCCAGCTCATTTACCGGGCGGGAGAGAGCCGAGCAGTACTTC.

This clone was counted only a few times. The V and J genes are TRBV6-1 and TRBJ1-2; no definite D call. Between the trimmed V and J ends, which lost 1 base and 1 base, there was a span of 4 bases. The CDR3 extends over 13 amino acids. Germline V CDR1 and CDR2: MNHNS, SASEGT. The chain's CDR3 is CASSEDSNYGYTF. CDR3 DNA sequence: TGTGCCAGCAGTGAAGACAGTAACTATGGCTACACCTTC.

The V gene is TRBV9, the J gene TRBJ2-5, with 9 bases lining up with TRBD2. CDR1 and CDR2 from the germline V gene are SGDLS and YYNGEE. This CDR3 has 17 residues. The V gene end was trimmed by 4 bases and the J gene end by 1 base; junction bases not matched to a gene: 11. The DNA for the CDR3 is TGTGCCAGCAGCCCCCAGGGGGGACTAGCAGTCCAAGAGACCCAGTACTTC. It codes for CASSPQGGLAVQETQYF.

Regarding this clone: This specimen includes other DNA sequences encoding the same CDR3. The chain couples TRBV7-9 to TRBJ2-5, with D possibly matching TRBD2 (5 bases). V was clipped by 1 base and J by 4 bases, with 10 bases between them. CDR1 and CDR2 from the germline V gene are SEHNR and FQNEAQ (reference sequence). The CDR3 extends over 14 amino acids. CDR3 in amino acids: CASSLGGVVETQYF. The CDR3 DNA is TGTGCCAGCAGCTTAGGGGGAGTTGTAGAGACCCAGTACTTC.

V is TRBV13 and J is TRBJ2-7; D call uncertain. Trimming stripped 1 base from V and 7 bases from J, with 20 bases between. CDR1 PRHDT and CDR2 FYEKMQ come from the germline V gene (reference sequence). This CDR3 is built from 16 residues. CDR3 in amino acids: CASSLVRNPGGKEQYF. CDR3 nucleotides: TGTGCCAGCAGCTTAGTCAGGAACCCGGGCGGTAAGGAGCAGTACTTC.

V gene TRBV25-1 combines with J gene TRBJ1-3; the D gene is possibly TRBD1 (6 bases). Trimming removed 1 base from V and 4 bases from J, with 11 bases in between. CDR1 is MGHDK, CDR2 SYGVNS, per germline. The CDR3 totals 15 residues. Here the CDR3 reads CASSEWGAQGNTIYF. In DNA form, the CDR3 reads TGTGCCAGCAGTGAATGGGGGGCGCAAGGAAACACCATATATTTT.

The V and J genes are TRBV29-1 and TRBJ2-7; no clear D gene. Germline CDR1 and CDR2: SQVTM and ANQGSEA. The ends were cut back, 5 bases at V and 6 bases at J, with 14 bases in the middle. The CDR3 runs 12 residues. CDR3 DNA: TGCAGCGTTTTATTGAGCGCGGTCGAGCAGTACTTC. Protein product: CSVLLSAVEQYF.

The chain couples TRBV7-9 to TRBJ2-5; TRBD1 might be the D (6 bases). The J call may be mistaken, given a closer DNA end match to TRBJ2-7. CDR1 SEHNR and CDR2 FQNEAQ come from the germline V gene (reference sequence). This CDR3 spans 15 amino acids. CDR3 nucleotide sequence: TGTGCCAGCAGCCCCCGACCCGGACAGCCCTACGAGCAGTACTTC. Protein: CASSPRPGQPYEQYF.

The V gene is TRBV5-6, the J gene TRBJ1-5; D unresolved. V was shortened by 4 bases and J by 3 bases, with 11 bases between the two germline ends. This CDR3 is built from 14 residues. The germline V gene encodes CDR1 SGHDT and CDR2 YYEEEE. The CDR3 DNA reads as TGTGCCAGCAGCCCCCCTGGCACCAATCAGCCCCAGCATTTT. Its translation: CASSPPGTNQPQHF.

The chain is built from TRBV7-9 and TRBJ2-1; tentative D call: TRBD2 (6 bases). Trimming left V 2 bases short and J 5 bases short, with 13 bases between. The CDR3 sequence is 15 residues long. Germline CDR1 reads SEHNR; CDR2 reads FQNEAQ (reference sequence). The CDR3 DNA is TGTGCCAGCAGCTTAAGAACGTGGGGGGACAATGAGCAGTTCTTC. Translating gives CASSLRTWGDNEQFF.

The V gene is TRBV29-1, the J gene TRBJ2-7; possibly TRBD2 for D (6 bases). The CDR3 has 13 residues. Germline-derived CDR1 and CDR2 are SQVTM and ANQGSEA. V lost 6 bases and J 0 bases, leaving 12 bases between the germline ends. CDR3 residues: CSVYGGTSYEQYF. DNA for the CDR3: TGCAGCGTGTATGGGGGGACCTCCTACGAGCAGTACTTC.

This chain links TRBV28 with TRBJ2-7; 10 bases are a match to TRBD2. With V trimmed by 8 bases and J by 2 bases, 6 bases remained unmatched. Germline V gives CDR1 MDHEN, CDR2 SYDVKM. The length of the CDR3 is 14 residues. The CDR3 is CASQGTSEPYEQYF. CDR3 sequence (DNA): TGTGCCAGCCAGGGGACTAGCGAGCCCTACGAGCAGTACTTC.

The chain carries TRBV7-6 and TRBJ2-5; 9 nucleotides line up with TRBD1. Germline CDR1 SGHVS, CDR2 FNYEAQ. The J segment lost 2 bases and the V segment lost 5 bases, leaving 12 bases of the junction unmatched. The CDR3 is 17 residues long. The CDR3 region has the DNA TGTGCCAGCAGCCCCACATGGACAGGGGCCTCTCAAGAGACCCAGTACTTC. Encoded protein: CASSPTWTGASQETQYF.